Reported below is one T cell receptor (beta chain). CDR1 is ENHRY, CDR2 SYGVKD, per germline. V lost 4 bases to trimming and J lost 4 bases, with 8 bases between them. The CDR3 is 12 residues long. Everyone who donated was a healthy bone marrow donor. This entry is derived from a study of cytomegalovirus exposure and HLA in healthy donors. PCR was performed using 60 Vbeta and 13 Jbeta primers. The method was immunoSEQ multiplex PCR; TCRdb's version includes in-frame clones alone and lacks a portion of them. The profile shows 130,000 or so clones, roughly 87% of them singletons. The sample was PBMCs. The sequence derives from a woman between 18 and 29 years old in good health and CMV-seronegative. This chain connects TRBV10-3 to TRBJ2-7, with D uncertain. The CDR3 here is CAISGTAYEQYF. CDR3 bases: TGTGCCATCAGTGGAACAGCTTACGAGCAGTACTTC.